This passage covers 10 T cell receptor beta chains from one sample sequenced in a study of blood T cells in healthy people across ages. Alongside a J-beta primer mix, a sample-barcoded 5' primer served in a second PCR lasting about 6 to 11 cycles. One entry per CDR3 protein, called by TCRdb with MiXCR from the 5' RACE reads. This table holds about 1,000,000 distinct CDR3 sequences, more than 35% found once. Sequenced input: blood. These receptors were obtained from a woman aged 55-75 years in good health.

Remarks on this clonotype: A much bigger clone sits one base away, suggesting this may be a read error. V is TRBV20-1 and J is TRBJ2-5; TRBD2 aligns across 12 bases. The V gene end was trimmed by 3 bases and the J gene end by 11 bases; junction bases not matched to a gene: 19. Germline assignment: CDR1 DFQATT and CDR2 SNEGSKA (reference sequence). This CDR3 contains 17 residues. The CDR3 spells CSASEAGLAGWDNEQYF. CDR3 DNA sequence: TGCAGTGCTAGTGAGGCGGGACTAGCGGGTTGGGACAATGAGCAGTACTTC.

This clonotype has a handful of counts. This rearrangement joins TRBV29-1 to TRBJ2-1; TRBD1 is a possible D gene (6 bases). CDR3 length: 13 amino acids. V was trimmed by 4 bases and J by 5 bases, leaving 12 bases between them. The germline gives CDR1 SQVTM, CDR2 ANQGSEA. DNA for the CDR3: TGCAGCGTTGCGGGACACCTGAACAATGAGCAGTTCTTC. Translation gives CSVAGHLNNEQFF.

The chain recombines TRBV29-1 with TRBJ1-2; D possibly corresponds to TRBD1 (6 bases). The CDR3 length is 16 residues. Looked up from germline, CDR1 is SQVTM and CDR2 is ANQGSEA. Trimming took 0 bases from V and 5 from J, leaving 19 bases between them. The CDR3 sequence: CSVEDASRGTWYGYTF. The CDR3 bases are TGCAGCGTTGAAGACGCATCCAGGGGTACCTGGTATGGCTACACCTTC.

This clonotype has just a few counts. The chain uses TRBV4-1 and TRBJ2-7; a weak D match, TRBD2 (5 bases). V was shortened by 1 base and J by 7 bases, with 8 bases between the two germline ends. The CDR3 is 12 amino acids. The germline V gene has CDR1 MGHRA and CDR2 YSYEKL. This CDR3 is CASSQVPGEQYF. The CDR3 coding sequence is TGCGCCAGCAGCCAAGTCCCGGGGGAGCAGTACTTC.

This clonotype has more than one count but fewer than ten. The chain uses TRBV6-4 and TRBJ2-6; no clear D. The CDR3 has 14 residues. Germline assignment: CDR1 MRHNA and CDR2 SNTAGT. V dropped 4 bases and J dropped 2 bases, with 6 bases sitting between them. CDR3 sequence reads: CASSGTPGANVLTF. CDR3 bases: TGTGCCAGCAGTGGTACTCCTGGGGCCAACGTCCTGACTTTC.

The chain uses TRBV24-1 and TRBJ2-3, with 12 bases matching TRBD2. V trimming: 3 bases; J trimming: 0 bases; junction bases outside the gene matches: 3. This CDR3 is built from 17 residues. The germline CDR1 and CDR2 sequences are KGHDR and SFDVKD. The CDR3 bases are TGTGCCACCAGTGATCCCGGGACTAGCGGGAGCACAGATACGCAGTATTTT. Translation gives CATSDPGTSGSTDTQYF.

In this sample, this clonotype turned up a few times. This chain links TRBV4-1 with TRBJ1-5; D remains unclear. The germline gives CDR1 MGHRA, CDR2 YSYEKL. This CDR3 has 14 amino acids. Trimming pared 3 bases from V and 8 bases from J, leaving 14 bases between. The CDR3 DNA follows: TGCGCCAGCAGCCATTCCGGCCTCATTAAGCCCCAGCATTTT. Translated, it gives CASSHSGLIKPQHF.

The table lists this clonotype with a few counts. J is TRBJ2-5 and V is TRBV29-1; D ambiguous. The germline gives CDR1 SQVTM, CDR2 ANQGSEA. Trimming removed 7 bases at V and 5 bases at J, with 14 bases between. The CDR3 loop spans 12 amino acids. The CDR3 sequence is CSAEGPRETQYF. CDR3 in DNA: TGCAGCGCCGAAGGGCCTCGCGAGACCCAGTACTTC.

The chain couples TRBV25-1 to TRBJ2-2; 7 nucleotides align to TRBD2. The length of the CDR3 is 16 residues. Germline V lookup: CDR1 MGHDK, CDR2 SYGVNS. Trimming removed 2 bases from V and 2 bases from J; junction bases left unmatched: 5. DNA for the CDR3: TGTGCCAGCAGTGAAGCCGGGACTATTAACACCGGGGAGCTGTTTTTT. Translating gives CASSEAGTINTGELFF.

V and J are TRBV20-1 and TRBJ2-3; D may be TRBD1 or TRBD2 (5 bases each). Trimming left V 0 bases short and J 7 bases short, with 14 bases between. CDR3 length: 14 residues. Germline CDR1 DFQATT, CDR2 SNEGSKA (reference sequence). CDR3 residues: CSARDHGGSNTQYF. In DNA form, the CDR3 reads TGCAGTGCTAGAGATCATGGGGGATCAAATACGCAGTATTTT.